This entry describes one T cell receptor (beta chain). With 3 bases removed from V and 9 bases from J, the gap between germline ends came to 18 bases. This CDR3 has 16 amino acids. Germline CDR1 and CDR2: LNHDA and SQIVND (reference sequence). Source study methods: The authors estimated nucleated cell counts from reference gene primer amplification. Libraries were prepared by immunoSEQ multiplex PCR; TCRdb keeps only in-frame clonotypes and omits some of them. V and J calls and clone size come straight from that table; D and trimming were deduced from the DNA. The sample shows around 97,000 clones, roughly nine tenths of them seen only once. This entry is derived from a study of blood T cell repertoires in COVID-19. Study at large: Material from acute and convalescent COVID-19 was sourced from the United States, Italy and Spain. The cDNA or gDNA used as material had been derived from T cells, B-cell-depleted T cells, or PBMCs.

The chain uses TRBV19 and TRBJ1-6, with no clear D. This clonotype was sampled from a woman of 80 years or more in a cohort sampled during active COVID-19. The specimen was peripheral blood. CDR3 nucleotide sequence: TGTGCCAGTAGTATCCTCGAGAGCGCATCATCTTCACCCCTCCACTTT. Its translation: CASSILESASSSPLHF. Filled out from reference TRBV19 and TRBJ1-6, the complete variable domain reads DGGITQSPKYLFRKEGQNVTLSCEQNLNHDAMYWYRQDPGQGLRLIYYSQIVNDFQKGDIAEGYSVSREKKESFPLTVTSAQKNPTAFYLCASSILESASSSPLHFGNGTRLTVT.